The rows below give T cell receptor beta chains drawn from one sample of a study of regulatory and conventional T cells in RAG deficiency. Profiling relied on immunoSEQ multiplex PCR, and the TCRdb table lists in-frame clones only, not all of them. The data contain roughly 29,000 clones, 90% to 95% of them singletons. The same sample was also studied in work on regulatory T cells.

Source material: CD25- CD4+ T cells sorted from blood. The receptors stem from a human donor in good health. Each CDR3 is given with its conserved first and last residue. A D gene is named only where the DNA matches it firmly. Not every row has a clone size; where given, it reads once, few, many or a size class.

-	TRBV6-1	TRBJ1-5	TRBD1	TGTGCCAGCCGGGCGACAGGGGGCGCGCCCCAGCATTTT	CASRATGGAPQHF
-	TRBV5-1	TRBJ2-2	TRBD2	TGCGCCAGCAGCTTGGCCGCGGGGGGCCGGCCGGGGGCCGGGGAGCTGTTTTTT	CASSLAAGGRPGAGELFF
-	TRBV19	TRBJ2-1	-	TGTGCCAGTAGACCAAGGGGTCAGAAAGGGGTCCATGAGCAGTTCTTC	CASRPRGQKGVHEQFF
-	TRBV6-5	TRBJ1-2	-	TGTGCCAGCAACTCGCGCATGGTCGGCTACACCTTC	CASNSRMVGYTF
-	TRBV30	TRBJ1-2	-	TGTGCCTGGAGTGTACGTAGAGTTAGGGGCGGCTATGGCTACACCTTC	CAWSVRRVRGGYGYTF
-	TRBV10-3	TRBJ2-3	TRBD2	TGTGCCATCAGTGAGACTAGCGGGGGGACAGATACGCAGTATTTT	CAISETSGGTDTQYF
-	TRBV6-5	TRBJ2-2	-	TGTGCCAGCAGCCCAGACAGGGCGGGGGGGGAGCTGTTTTTT	CASSPDRAGGELFF
-	TRBV29-1	TRBJ1-2	-	TGCAGCGTTGAACCGCGGGCTAACTATGGCTACACCTTC	CSVEPRANYGYTF
once	TRBV9	TRBJ2-5	TRBD2	TGTGCCAGCAGCGTAGGTCCCCTAGCGGGGGGAGGAGAGACCCAGTACTTC	CASSVGPLAGGGETQYF
-	TRBV7-3	TRBJ2-6	-	TGTGCCAGCAGCGACCGGACGGGAGCTCTGAGAGGGGCCAACGTCCTGACTTTC	CASSDRTGALRGANVLTF
-	TRBV29-1	TRBJ1-2	-	TGCAGCGCCTCGGCGGGGAATGGCTACACCTTC	CSASAGNGYTF
-	TRBV5-4	TRBJ2-1	-	TGTGCCAGCAGACAACGGGGTTCCTCCTACAATGAGCAGTTCTTC	CASRQRGSSYNEQFF
-	TRBV28	TRBJ2-7	TRBD1	TGTGCCAGCACCCTTGGAGGAGGGACAGGGTTATCCTACGAGCAGTACTTC	CASTLGGGTGLSYEQYF
-	TRBV28	TRBJ1-5	TRBD1	TGTGCCAGCAATTTCGGACAGGGGGCTTTACAGCCCCAGCATTTT	CASNFGQGALQPQHF
once	TRBV5-1	TRBJ2-7	-	TGCGCCAGCAGCGAACAGGTTCCAGTGGGTGAGCAGTACTTC	CASSEQVPVGEQYF
-	TRBV7-9	TRBJ1-4	TRBD1	TGTGCCAGCAGCTTGTGGACAGGGGGCTTAGAAAAACTGTTTTTT	CASSLWTGGLEKLFF
-	TRBV5-1	TRBJ1-5	-	TGCGCCAGCAGCTTGGATGGTCCAGGGGGCAATCAGCCCCAGCATTTT	CASSLDGPGGNQPQHF
-	TRBV19	TRBJ1-5	-	TGTGCCAGTAGCCCCGTAACCGGGAATAGCAATCAGCCCCAGCATTTT	CASSPVTGNSNQPQHF
-	TRBV11-2	TRBJ2-1	TRBD2	TGTGCCAGCAGCTTAGATTGGACGGCAGCGGGGGGGCAGGGTAATGAGCAGTTCTTC	CASSLDWTAAGGQGNEQFF
-	TRBV5-1	TRBJ2-1	TRBD1	TGCGCCAGCAGCCCAGACAGGGGGAACTACAATGAGCAGTTCTTC	CASSPDRGNYNEQFF
-	TRBV5-1	TRBJ2-1	TRBD2	TGCGCCAGCAGCTTGGTCGCGGGGGGGTTATCGTCCTACAATGAGCAGTTCTTC	CASSLVAGGLSSYNEQFF
-	TRBV6-5	TRBJ1-1	TRBD1	TGTGCCAGCAGTTTGACAGGGAGCCTACAGAACACTGAAGCTTTCTTT	CASSLTGSLQNTEAFF
-	TRBV29-1	TRBJ2-3	-	TGCAGCGTTGAATTTTCAGGGGGAGGAACAGATACGCAGTATTTT	CSVEFSGGGTDTQYF
few	TRBV28	TRBJ1-2	-	TGTGCCAGCAGTTTACCCGCCCTGACGACGATAGGAGGGTACACCTTC	CASSLPALTTIGGYTF
-	TRBV7-9	TRBJ1-1	-	TGTGCCAGCAGACCTCGGGCGGGTCCGGACACTGAAGCTTTCTTT	CASRPRAGPDTEAFF
-	TRBV5-8	TRBJ1-6	-	TGTGCCAGCAGCTCCCTATTGGGACTTGGGAGTCCCACGACACCCCTCCACTTT	CASSSLLGLGSPTTPLHF
-	TRBV13	TRBJ1-4	-	TGTGCCACGCGGGGGCCTGCAACTAATGAAAAACTGTTTTTT	CATRGPATNEKLFF
-	TRBV6-1	TRBJ1-2	TRBD1	TGTGCCAGCAGCCCCGACAGGGACTATGGCTACACCTTC	CASSPDRDYGYTF
-	TRBV30	TRBJ2-5	TRBD1	TGTGCCTGGAGTAGCCCCGGGACAGGGTATCTGCAGTACTTC	CAWSSPGTGYLQYF
-	TRBV11-2	TRBJ1-5	-	TGTGCCAGCAGCCTAAGTGGAGGGCGCGATCAGCCCCAGCATTTT	CASSLSGGRDQPQHF
-	TRBV30	TRBJ1-1	-	TGTGCCTGGAGTGTCAGTTTGAACACTGAAGCTTTCTTT	CAWSVSLNTEAFF
-	TRBV18	TRBJ2-2	-	TGTGCCAGCTCACCGATCCAGGCCGGGGAGCTGTTTTTT	CASSPIQAGELFF
-	TRBV7-6	TRBJ1-4	-	TGTGCCAGCAGCGTCGACAGGCTTGGGGAAAAACTGTTTTTT	CASSVDRLGEKLFF
-	TRBV2	TRBJ1-2	TRBD1	TGTGCCAGCACCCCCGGACAGGGGAGCTATGGCTACACCTTC	CASTPGQGSYGYTF
-	TRBV2	TRBJ2-7	TRBD1	TGTGCCAGCAGTGAAATTGGACAGGGGGCTTTTTTGTACGAGCAGTACTTC	CASSEIGQGAFLYEQYF
-	TRBV28	TRBJ2-2	TRBD1	TGTGCCAGCAGTTCGGTCGGGACAGGGCGAAAGGCCGGGGAGCTGTTTTTT	CASSSVGTGRKAGELFF
-	TRBV6-5	TRBJ1-1	TRBD1	TGTGCCAGCAGTTATCACAGGGGGCCCGAAGCTTTCTTT	CASSYHRGPEAFF
-	TRBV7-9	TRBJ1-1	-	TGTGCCAGCAGCTTATCGGGGAACACTGAAGCTTTCTTT	CASSLSGNTEAFF
-	TRBV4-1	TRBJ1-5	-	TGCGCCAGCAGCCAAGAAGGAAGGGGCCCCGGTCAGCCCCAGCATTTT	CASSQEGRGPGQPQHF
once	TRBV5-4	TRBJ2-7	-	TGTGCCAGCAGCTTGGACGCTGGCAGGGACTACGAGCAGTACTTC	CASSLDAGRDYEQYF
-	TRBV7-2	TRBJ2-7	TRBD1	TGTGCCAGCACCCGGACAGGGGCTAGGGACTACGAGCAGTACTTC	CASTRTGARDYEQYF
-	TRBV5-1	TRBJ1-3	TRBD1	TGCGCCAGCAGCGGGACAGGGTTGAGAAACACCATATATTTT	CASSGTGLRNTIYF